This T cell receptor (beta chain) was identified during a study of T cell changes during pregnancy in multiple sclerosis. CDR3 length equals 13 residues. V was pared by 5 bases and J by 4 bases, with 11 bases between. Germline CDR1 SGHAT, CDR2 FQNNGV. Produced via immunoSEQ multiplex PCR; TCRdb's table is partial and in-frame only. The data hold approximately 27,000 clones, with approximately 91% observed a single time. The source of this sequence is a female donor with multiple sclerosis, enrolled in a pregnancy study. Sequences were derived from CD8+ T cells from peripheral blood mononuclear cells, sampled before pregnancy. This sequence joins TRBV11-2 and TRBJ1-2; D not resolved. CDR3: CASSNPSGYGYTF. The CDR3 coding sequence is TGTGCCAGCAGCAACCCCTCGGGCTATGGCTACACCTTC.